The entry below gives a single TCR beta chain sequence along with its context. What it recognizes is unknown. At one end, the junction sequence differs from germline, possibly due to a read error. Not a single patient had been given any form of treatment at any point before undergoing thyroid surgery. Germline lookup yields CDR1 SGHTA and CDR2 FQGNSA. CDR3 length: 17 amino acids. This entry is derived from a study of metastatic and nonmetastatic thyroid tumors. Overall study context: The authors compared repertoires across blood and tumor or nodule tissue from malignant and benign thyroid patients.

Study findings and constraints: According to reports, the diversity of TCR beta was significantly higher in malignant thyroid tumors than in benign nodules, and this held in both blood and tumor samples.

From the PCR reads, TCRdb re-called clones with MiXCR. The sample holds around 7,000 clones, over 30% seen once. The sample was adjacent normal tissue. This sequence joins TRBV7-2 and TRBJ2-6, with D perhaps matching TRBD1 (5 bases). The origin of this receptor is a female donor with papillary thyroid cancer or a benign thyroid nodule (not recorded which). Some clones in this sample may be carry-over from other donors' samples. The CDR3 coding sequence is TGTGCCAGCAGCTTAGCCGGTACTACTTCTGGGGCCAACGTCCTGAATTTC. Translated, it gives CASSLAGTTSGANVLNF.